The next 11 T cell receptor beta chains were all read from a single sample in a study of patients and donors after allogeneic stem cell transplantation. TCRdb analysed the RT-PCR reads with MiXCR anew, one entry per CDR3 protein. The data show about 960,000 distinct CDR3 sequences, roughly 18% seen once. The source material was blood, either unsorted or a sorted T cell fraction (not recorded which). These receptor sequences come from a human donor who was either an allogeneic HSCT recipient or a stem cell or donor lymphocyte infusion donor (not recorded which). It is not recorded whose cells these are; they may come from a transplant donor.

This clonotype has a handful of counts. The chain combines TRBV6-1 with TRBJ2-7; 10 bases match TRBD1. This CDR3 is built from 13 residues. Germline trimming cut 10 bases from V and 4 bases from J; bases unmatched to any gene: 7. Germline V gene lookup returns CDR1 MNHNS and CDR2 SASEGT. Here the CDR3 reads CAIRTGGPYEQYF. CDR3 DNA: TGTGCCATTCGGACAGGGGGACCTTACGAGCAGTACTTC.

This clonotype was observed a few times. The rearrangement uses TRBV7-9 and TRBJ1-1, with TRBD1 identical over 7 bases. V shed 3 bases and J 6 bases; nucleotides not matched to a gene: 1. CDR3 length: 12 amino acids. The V gene's germline CDR1 is SEHNR and CDR2 FQNEAQ (reference sequence). The CDR3 DNA sequence: TGTGCCAGCAGCTTTGGGACAGCTGAAGCTTTCTTT. This codes for CASSFGTAEAFF.

Here the CDR3 reads CATSRSHLYEQYF. CDR3 nucleotide sequence: TGTGCCACCAGCCGGAGCCACCTCTACGAGCAGTACTTC. The chain couples TRBV24-1 to TRBJ2-7; no firm D call. This CDR3 has 13 amino acids. Germline CDR1 reads KGHDR; CDR2 reads SFDVKD. V was cut by 7 bases and J by 3 bases, with 12 bases left in between.

This chain uses TRBV11-1 with TRBJ1-4; no definite D call. This CDR3 is 14 amino acids long. Germline assignment: CDR1 SGHAT and CDR2 FQDESV (reference sequence). V gave up 2 bases and J gave up 5 bases, with 9 bases separating them. The CDR3 nucleotides are TGTGCCAGCAGCTTAATGGGAGAAAATGAAAAACTGTTTTTT. Translating gives CASSLMGENEKLFF.

J is TRBJ2-2 and V is TRBV5-6; TRBD1 matches 10 bases. Germline CDR1 SGHDT, CDR2 YYEEEE. V lost 4 bases and J lost 0; bases outside the gene matches: 3. There are 16 residues in the CDR3. CDR3 in amino acids: CASSTGTGANTGELFF. The CDR3 nucleotides read TGTGCCAGCAGCACCGGGACAGGGGCGAACACCGGGGAGCTGTTTTTT.

The V call is TRBV7-6, the J call TRBJ2-5; the D gene is possibly TRBD2 (6 bases). Germline assignment: CDR1 SGHVS and CDR2 FNYEAQ. The CDR3 extends over 16 amino acids. The V gene lost 0 bases and the J gene lost 2 bases, with 13 bases spanning the gap. CDR3 loop: CASSLAGGGNQETQYF. The CDR3, as DNA: TGTGCCAGCAGCTTAGCGGGAGGTGGAAATCAAGAGACCCAGTACTTC. The variable domain in full, completed from reference TRBV7-6 and TRBJ2-5, reads GAGVSQSPRYKVTKRGQDVALRCDPISGHVSLYWYRQALGQGPEFLTYFNYEAQQDKSGLPNDRFSAERPEGSISTLTIQRTEQRDSAMYRCASSLAGGGNQETQYFGPGTRLLVL.

Only a few counts were recorded for this clonotype. The chain couples TRBV15 to TRBJ2-2; no reliable D call. Trimming removed 1 base from V and 1 base from J, with 10 bases in between. The CDR3 sequence is 16 residues long. Germline-derived CDR1 and CDR2 are LNHNV and YYDKDF (reference sequence). The CDR3 loop reads CATSRVSIENTGELFF. The DNA for the CDR3 is TGTGCCACCAGCAGAGTGTCAATAGAGAACACCGGGGAGCTGTTTTTT. Full variable domain (remainder filled in from reference TRBV15 and TRBJ2-2): DAMVIQNPRYQVTQFGKPVTLSCSQTLNHNVMYWYQQKSSQAPKLLFHYYDKDFNNEADTPDNFQSRRPNTSFCFLDIRSPGLGDTAMYLCATSRVSIENTGELFFGEGSRLTVL.

The chain recombines TRBV5-4 with TRBJ1-1; D unclear. The CDR3 is 13 residues long. Trimming shortened V by 7 bases and J by 4 bases, and 14 bases separated the two germline ends. Germline values: CDR1 SGHNT, CDR2 YYREEE (reference sequence). As DNA, the CDR3 is TGTGCCAGCCTGTCCCAGGAAACCACTGAAGCTTTCTTT. Translated, it gives CASLSQETTEAFF.

In this sample, this clonotype turned up a few times. This rearrangement joins TRBV5-1 to TRBJ1-2, with D maybe TRBD1 (5 bases). The CDR3 length is 15 residues. The V gene lost 0 bases and the J gene lost 5 bases, with 14 bases spanning the gap. Germline V CDR1 and CDR2: SGHRS, YFSETQ. CDR3 sequence: CASSLGLRDGYGYTF. In nucleotides, the CDR3 is TGCGCCAGCAGCTTGGGACTCCGGGACGGTTATGGCTACACCTTC.

This clonotype turned up a few times. This chain uses TRBV27 with TRBJ2-5; D is undetermined. Germline V gene lookup returns CDR1 MNHEY and CDR2 SMNVEV (reference sequence). The CDR3 consists of 14 residues. V was pared by 6 bases and J by 2 bases, with 13 bases between. CDR3 loop: CASSVTSRQETQYF. The CDR3 DNA follows: TGTGCCAGCAGCGTGACCTCTCGACAAGAGACCCAGTACTTC.

This clonotype was picked up many times. This chain uses TRBV12-3 or TRBV12-4 with TRBJ1-3; D call uncertain. Trimming stripped 4 bases from V and 4 bases from J, with 5 bases between. The CDR3 runs 12 residues. CDR3 sequence reads: CASSYEGNTIYF. The DNA for the CDR3 is TGTGCCAGCAGTTACGAGGGAAACACCATATATTTT.